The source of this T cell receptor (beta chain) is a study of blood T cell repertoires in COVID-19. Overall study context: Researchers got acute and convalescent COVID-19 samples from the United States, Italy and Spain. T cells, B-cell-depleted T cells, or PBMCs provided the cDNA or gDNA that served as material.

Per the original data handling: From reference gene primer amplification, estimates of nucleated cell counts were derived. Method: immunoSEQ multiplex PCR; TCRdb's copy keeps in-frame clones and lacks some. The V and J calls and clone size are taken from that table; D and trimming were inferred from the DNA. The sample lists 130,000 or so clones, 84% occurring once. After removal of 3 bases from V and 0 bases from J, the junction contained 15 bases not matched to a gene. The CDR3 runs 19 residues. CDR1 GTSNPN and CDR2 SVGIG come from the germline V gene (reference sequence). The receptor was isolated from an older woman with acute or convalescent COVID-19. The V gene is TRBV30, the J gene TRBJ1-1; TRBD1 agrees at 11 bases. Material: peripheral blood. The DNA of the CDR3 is TGTGCCTGGAGAGACGGAGCGGGACAGGGGGTCTACATGAACACTGAAGCTTTCTTT. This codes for CAWRDGAGQGVYMNTEAFF. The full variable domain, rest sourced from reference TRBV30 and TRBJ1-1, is SQTIHQWPATLVQPVGSPLSLECTVEGTSNPNLYWYRQAAGRGLQLLFYSVGIGQISSEVPQNLSASRPQDRQFILSSKKLLLSDSGFYLCAWRDGAGQGVYMNTEAFFGQGTRLTVV.